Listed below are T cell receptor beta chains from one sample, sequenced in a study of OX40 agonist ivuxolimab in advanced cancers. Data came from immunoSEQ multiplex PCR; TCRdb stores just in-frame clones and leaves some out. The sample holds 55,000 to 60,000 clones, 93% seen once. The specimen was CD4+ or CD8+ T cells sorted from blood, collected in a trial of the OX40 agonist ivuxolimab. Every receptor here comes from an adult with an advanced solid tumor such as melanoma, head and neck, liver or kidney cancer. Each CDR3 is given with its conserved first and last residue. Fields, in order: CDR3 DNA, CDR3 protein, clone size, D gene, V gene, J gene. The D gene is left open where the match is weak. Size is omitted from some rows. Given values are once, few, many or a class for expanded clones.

CDR3 DNA: TGTGCCAGCAGTTTATTGGGACAATACGAGCAGTACTTC; CDR3 protein: CASSLLGQYEQYF; clone size: NA; D gene: NA; V gene: TRBV27; J gene: TRBJ2-7
CDR3 DNA: TGTGCCAGCAGCTTTATAGCTAGCGGGAGTGTTGCCGGGGAGCTGTTTTTT; CDR3 protein: CASSFIASGSVAGELFF; clone size: NA; D gene: TRBD2; V gene: TRBV7-6; J gene: TRBJ2-2
CDR3 DNA: TGTGCCAGCAGCTTAGGGACAGGTGTGGGAGAGACCCAGTACTTC; CDR3 protein: CASSLGTGVGETQYF; clone size: few; D gene: TRBD1; V gene: TRBV7-6; J gene: TRBJ2-5
CDR3 DNA: TGTGCCAGCAGTGGTTCCCCAGCTAGCGGGCTATACAATGAGCAGTTCTTC; CDR3 protein: CASSGSPASGLYNEQFF; clone size: NA; D gene: TRBD2; V gene: TRBV7-9; J gene: TRBJ2-1
CDR3 DNA: TGTGCCAGCAGCTCCATTGACAAATCTGGAAACACCATATATTTT; CDR3 protein: CASSSIDKSGNTIYF; clone size: NA; D gene: NA; V gene: TRBV7-9; J gene: TRBJ1-3
CDR3 DNA: TGTGCCAGCAGTCCAGCGGGCTACGAGCAGTACTTC; CDR3 protein: CASSPAGYEQYF; clone size: NA; D gene: NA; V gene: TRBV6-5; J gene: TRBJ2-7
CDR3 DNA: TGTGCCAGCAGTTTTCCGGGGGGGGGCACAGATACGCAGTATTTT; CDR3 protein: CASSFPGGGTDTQYF; clone size: NA; D gene: TRBD2; V gene: TRBV28; J gene: TRBJ2-3
CDR3 DNA: TGTGCCAGCAGCTCTAGAGGGTCCCCGAACACCGGGGAGCTGTTTTTT; CDR3 protein: CASSSRGSPNTGELFF; clone size: NA; D gene: NA; V gene: TRBV7-9; J gene: TRBJ2-2
CDR3 DNA: TGTGCCAGCAGCTGGGGGAGGGAGGCTTCACCTGGAAACACCATATATTTT; CDR3 protein: CASSWGREASPGNTIYF; clone size: NA; D gene: NA; V gene: TRBV11-2; J gene: TRBJ1-3
CDR3 DNA: TGTGCCAGCAGCTCCGGAAGGGGTGAAGCTTTCTTT; CDR3 protein: CASSSGRGEAFF; clone size: NA; D gene: NA; V gene: TRBV7-9; J gene: TRBJ1-1
CDR3 DNA: TGTGCCAGCAGCTTCCAAGAAGCTAACTATGGCTACACCTTC; CDR3 protein: CASSFQEANYGYTF; clone size: medium-sized; D gene: NA; V gene: TRBV7-9; J gene: TRBJ1-2
CDR3 DNA: TGTGCCAGCAGCTTAGGCGAGTACACACACCACGAGCAGTACTTC; CDR3 protein: CASSLGEYTHHEQYF; clone size: NA; D gene: NA; V gene: TRBV7-2; J gene: TRBJ2-7
CDR3 DNA: TGTGCCAGCAGTTCAACACGGTTTCGAGCTTTCTTT; CDR3 protein: CASSSTRFRAFF; clone size: NA; D gene: NA; V gene: TRBV28; J gene: TRBJ1-1
CDR3 DNA: TGTGCCAGCAGCGTAGAGGGTAACACTGGAAACACCATATATTTT; CDR3 protein: CASSVEGNTGNTIYF; clone size: NA; D gene: NA; V gene: TRBV9; J gene: TRBJ1-3
CDR3 DNA: TGCGCCAGCAGCCAAGGGACGGTTGAAGCTTTCTTT; CDR3 protein: CASSQGTVEAFF; clone size: NA; D gene: NA; V gene: TRBV5-1; J gene: TRBJ1-1
CDR3 DNA: TGTGCCAGCAGCCTCGGTACGGGAGGGATCGAGACCCAGTACTTC; CDR3 protein: CASSLGTGGIETQYF; clone size: NA; D gene: TRBD2; V gene: TRBV27; J gene: TRBJ2-5
CDR3 DNA: TGCGCCAGCAGCCAAGTGGGACAGGTGGTTGGGGGCGACAATGAGCAGTTCTTC; CDR3 protein: CASSQVGQVVGGDNEQFF; clone size: NA; D gene: TRBD1; V gene: TRBV4-1; J gene: TRBJ2-1
CDR3 DNA: TGCAGCGCCCTTTTGGCGGACAATGAGCAGTTCTTC; CDR3 protein: CSALLADNEQFF; clone size: NA; D gene: NA; V gene: TRBV29-1; J gene: TRBJ2-1
CDR3 DNA: TGTGCCAGCAGCTTAGGTGTGGGGGAGCGCACTGAAGCTTTCTTT; CDR3 protein: CASSLGVGERTEAFF; clone size: NA; D gene: NA; V gene: TRBV7-9; J gene: TRBJ1-1
CDR3 DNA: TGTGCCAGCAGCCCCGGACTAGCGGGAGCTGAGCAGTTCTTC; CDR3 protein: CASSPGLAGAEQFF; clone size: NA; D gene: TRBD2; V gene: TRBV28; J gene: TRBJ2-1
CDR3 DNA: TGTGCCAGCAGCGTAGAATCCAGGGCTGGAAACACCATATATTTT; CDR3 protein: CASSVESRAGNTIYF; clone size: NA; D gene: NA; V gene: TRBV9; J gene: TRBJ1-3
CDR3 DNA: TGTGCCAGCAGCTTGACGGTGGGGGGCCGGGGAAACATTCAGTACTTC; CDR3 protein: CASSLTVGGRGNIQYF; clone size: NA; D gene: NA; V gene: TRBV5-6; J gene: TRBJ2-4
CDR3 DNA: TGTGCCAGCAGTTCAGGGCAGGGGGCACCTCAGCCCCAGCATTTT; CDR3 protein: CASSSGQGAPQPQHF; clone size: NA; D gene: TRBD1; V gene: TRBV28; J gene: TRBJ1-5
CDR3 DNA: TGCGCCAGCAGCCAAGAACGGGCGGGAGGGGCAGATACGCAGTATTTT; CDR3 protein: CASSQERAGGADTQYF; clone size: NA; D gene: TRBD2; V gene: TRBV4-3; J gene: TRBJ2-3
CDR3 DNA: TGTGCCAGCAGCGTAGGGGGGGACGGCAAATACGAGCAGTACTTC; CDR3 protein: CASSVGGDGKYEQYF; clone size: NA; D gene: NA; V gene: TRBV9; J gene: TRBJ2-7
CDR3 DNA: TGCAGCGTTGAACCATGGGGGGCGAACGAGCAGTACTTC; CDR3 protein: CSVEPWGANEQYF; clone size: NA; D gene: NA; V gene: TRBV29-1; J gene: TRBJ2-7
CDR3 DNA: TGTGCCAGCAGTTTAGTTAGCTCTGGGGCCAACGTCCTGACTTTC; CDR3 protein: CASSLVSSGANVLTF; clone size: once; D gene: NA; V gene: TRBV28; J gene: TRBJ2-6
CDR3 DNA: TGTGCCAGCAGTTACGATGTCCCCGGGATGGAGACCCAGTACTTC; CDR3 protein: CASSYDVPGMETQYF; clone size: NA; D gene: NA; V gene: TRBV6-6; J gene: TRBJ2-5
CDR3 DNA: TGTGCCAGCGTCGTAATAGCCGGTACCTACGAGCAGTACTTC; CDR3 protein: CASVVIAGTYEQYF; clone size: NA; D gene: NA; V gene: TRBV11-2; J gene: TRBJ2-7
CDR3 DNA: TGTGCCAGCAGCGTAGTAAGGGGAGGGACAAAGAACACCGGGGAGCTGTTTTTT; CDR3 protein: CASSVVRGGTKNTGELFF; clone size: NA; D gene: NA; V gene: TRBV9; J gene: TRBJ2-2
CDR3 DNA: TGTGCCAGCAGTTCCCTCACATCACGGTATTCACCCCTCCACTTT; CDR3 protein: CASSSLTSRYSPLHF; clone size: NA; D gene: NA; V gene: TRBV28; J gene: TRBJ1-6
CDR3 DNA: TGTGCCAGCAGTTACTCACACAGGGGGCGGGATACGCAGTATTTT; CDR3 protein: CASSYSHRGRDTQYF; clone size: NA; D gene: TRBD1; V gene: TRBV6-5; J gene: TRBJ2-3
CDR3 DNA: TGTGCCAGCAGCTTAGGGGGCGGTCAGCCCCAGCATTTT; CDR3 protein: CASSLGGGQPQHF; clone size: NA; D gene: NA; V gene: TRBV7-9; J gene: TRBJ1-5
CDR3 DNA: TGTGCCAGCAGCTTAGAAGCGGTTGACCAGTTAGGGCAGTACTTC; CDR3 protein: CASSLEAVDQLGQYF; clone size: once; D gene: NA; V gene: TRBV7-2; J gene: TRBJ2-7
CDR3 DNA: TGTGCCAGCAGCTTGAGATACTTCACAGATACGCAGTATTTT; CDR3 protein: CASSLRYFTDTQYF; clone size: NA; D gene: NA; V gene: TRBV5-6; J gene: TRBJ2-3
CDR3 DNA: TGCGCCAGCAGCCAAGATCGGGGGATCGGCCAGCCCCAGCATTTT; CDR3 protein: CASSQDRGIGQPQHF; clone size: NA; D gene: NA; V gene: TRBV4-3; J gene: TRBJ1-5
CDR3 DNA: TGTGCCAGCAGCGGGGGGTTAGCCCACACCTTC; CDR3 protein: CASSGGLAHTF; clone size: NA; D gene: NA; V gene: TRBV9; J gene: TRBJ1-2
CDR3 DNA: TGTGCCAGTAGTATTACGGGAGAGACCCAGTACTTC; CDR3 protein: CASSITGETQYF; clone size: NA; D gene: NA; V gene: TRBV19; J gene: TRBJ2-5
CDR3 DNA: TGTGCCAGCAGCGTAGGGGGAGAGGGTGACGGGGAGCTGTTTTTT; CDR3 protein: CASSVGGEGDGELFF; clone size: once; D gene: NA; V gene: TRBV9; J gene: TRBJ2-2
CDR3 DNA: TGTGCCAGCAGCGCAGAGTCGTCTCTTCAATTC; CDR3 protein: CASSAESSLQF; clone size: NA; D gene: NA; V gene: TRBV9; J gene: TRBJ1-2
CDR3 DNA: TGTGCCAGCAGTCATAAGGCAAGCAGGGGACCAGGCACTGAAGCTTTCTTT; CDR3 protein: CASSHKASRGPGTEAFF; clone size: NA; D gene: NA; V gene: TRBV9; J gene: TRBJ1-1
CDR3 DNA: TGTGCCAGCAGCGCGGCCTTAGCGGGCCAAGAGACCCAGTACTTC; CDR3 protein: CASSAALAGQETQYF; clone size: NA; D gene: TRBD2; V gene: TRBV13; J gene: TRBJ2-5
CDR3 DNA: TGTGCCAGCAGTTTGTTACCTAGGAATGAGCAGTTCTTC; CDR3 protein: CASSLLPRNEQFF; clone size: many; D gene: NA; V gene: TRBV6-1; J gene: TRBJ2-1
CDR3 DNA: TGTGCCAGCAGTTTTGGGGCTAGCGGGATCAACGAGCAGTACTTC; CDR3 protein: CASSFGASGINEQYF; clone size: once; D gene: TRBD2; V gene: TRBV27; J gene: TRBJ2-7
CDR3 DNA: TGTGCCAGCAGGAGGCGGAGCTCCTACGAGCAGTACTTC; CDR3 protein: CASRRRSSYEQYF; clone size: NA; D gene: NA; V gene: TRBV27; J gene: TRBJ2-7
CDR3 DNA: TGTGCCAGCAGCGTCGAAGACAGGCCCCGGGAGACCCAGTACTTC; CDR3 protein: CASSVEDRPRETQYF; clone size: NA; D gene: NA; V gene: TRBV9; J gene: TRBJ2-5
CDR3 DNA: TGTGCCAGCAGCCGTGGGCGAACAATTGAAACTAACTATGGCTACACCTTC; CDR3 protein: CASSRGRTIETNYGYTF; clone size: NA; D gene: NA; V gene: TRBV28; J gene: TRBJ1-2
CDR3 DNA: TGTGCCAGCCGTACGGGACAGAGCGCTAACTATGGCTACACCTTC; CDR3 protein: CASRTGQSANYGYTF; clone size: once; D gene: TRBD1; V gene: TRBV27; J gene: TRBJ1-2
CDR3 DNA: TGTGCCAGCAGTTACTCTTCCTACAATGAGCAGTTCTTC; CDR3 protein: CASSYSSYNEQFF; clone size: once; D gene: NA; V gene: TRBV6-5; J gene: TRBJ2-1
CDR3 DNA: TGTGCCTGGGAAGTACGGAAGACCCAGTACTTC; CDR3 protein: CAWEVRKTQYF; clone size: NA; D gene: NA; V gene: TRBV30; J gene: TRBJ2-5
CDR3 DNA: TGTGCCAGCAACTCCCAATTACTCGGACCAACCTTTCGGGAGCAGTTCTTC; CDR3 protein: CASNSQLLGPTFREQFF; clone size: few; D gene: NA; V gene: TRBV28; J gene: TRBJ2-1
CDR3 DNA: TGTGCCAGCAGCCTAGCGCGAAGCTCCTACGAGCAGTACTTC; CDR3 protein: CASSLARSSYEQYF; clone size: NA; D gene: NA; V gene: TRBV27; J gene: TRBJ2-7
CDR3 DNA: TGTGCCAGCAGCCAGGGGACGAGCTTTCCGAAGGATGGCTACACCTTC; CDR3 protein: CASSQGTSFPKDGYTF; clone size: NA; D gene: NA; V gene: TRBV16; J gene: TRBJ1-2